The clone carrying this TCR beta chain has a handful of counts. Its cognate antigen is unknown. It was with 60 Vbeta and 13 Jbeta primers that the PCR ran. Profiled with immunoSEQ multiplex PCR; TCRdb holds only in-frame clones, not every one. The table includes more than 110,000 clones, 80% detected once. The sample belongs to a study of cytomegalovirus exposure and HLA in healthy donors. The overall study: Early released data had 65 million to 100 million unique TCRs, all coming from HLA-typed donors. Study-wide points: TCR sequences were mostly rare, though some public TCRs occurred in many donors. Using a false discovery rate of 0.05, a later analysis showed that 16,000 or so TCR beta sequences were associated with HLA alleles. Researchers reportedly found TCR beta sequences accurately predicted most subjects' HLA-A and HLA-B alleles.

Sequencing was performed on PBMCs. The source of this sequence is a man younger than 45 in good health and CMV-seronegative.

The DNA of the CDR3 is TGCGCCAGCAGCGCCCAGAATGAGCAGTTCTTC. It specifies CASSAQNEQFF. The J gene is TRBJ2-1, the V gene TRBV5-1; D call uncertain. The CDR3 length is 11 residues. The V gene's germline CDR1 is SGHRS and CDR2 YFSETQ. The V end lost 4 bases, the J end lost 7 bases, and 6 bases lay between the germline ends. The variable domain in full, completed from reference TRBV5-1 and TRBJ2-1, reads KAGVTQTPRYLIKTRGQQVTLSCSPISGHRSVSWYQQTPGQGLQFLFEYFSETQRNKGNFPGRFSGRQFSNSRSEMNVSTLELGDSALYLCASSAQNEQFFGPGTRLTVL.